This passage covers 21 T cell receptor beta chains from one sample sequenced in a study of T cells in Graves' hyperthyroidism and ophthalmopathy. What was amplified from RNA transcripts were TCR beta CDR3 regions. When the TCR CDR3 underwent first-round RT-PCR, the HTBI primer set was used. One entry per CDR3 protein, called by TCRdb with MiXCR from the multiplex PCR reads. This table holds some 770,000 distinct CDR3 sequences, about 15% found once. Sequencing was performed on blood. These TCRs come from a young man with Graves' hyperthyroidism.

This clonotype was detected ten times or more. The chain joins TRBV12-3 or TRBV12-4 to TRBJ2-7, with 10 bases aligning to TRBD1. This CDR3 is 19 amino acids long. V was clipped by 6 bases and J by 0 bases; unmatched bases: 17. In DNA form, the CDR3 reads TGTGCCAGCAGCCTCCTGCTGGGACAGGGGATCCGAAGCTCCTACGAGCAGTACTTC. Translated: CASSLLLGQGIRSSYEQYF.

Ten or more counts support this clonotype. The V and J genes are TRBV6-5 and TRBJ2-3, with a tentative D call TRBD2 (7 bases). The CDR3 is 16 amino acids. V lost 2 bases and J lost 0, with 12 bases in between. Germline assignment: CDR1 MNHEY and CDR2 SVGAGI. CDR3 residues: CASSYLRGASTDTQYF. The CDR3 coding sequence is TGTGCCAGCAGTTACCTTCGGGGGGCCAGCACAGATACGCAGTATTTT.

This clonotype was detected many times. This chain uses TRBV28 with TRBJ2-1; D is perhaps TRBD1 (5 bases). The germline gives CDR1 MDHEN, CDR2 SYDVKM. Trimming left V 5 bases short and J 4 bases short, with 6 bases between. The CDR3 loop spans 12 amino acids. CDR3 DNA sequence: TGTGCCAGCAGTAGACAGTACAATGAGCAGTTCTTC. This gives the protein CASSRQYNEQFF.

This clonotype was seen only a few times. The CDR3: CASSPPEVKAEQFF. In DNA, the CDR3 is TGTGCCAGCAGCCCCCCCGAGGTGAAAGCTGAGCAGTTCTTC. The chain recombines TRBV11-2 with TRBJ2-1; D is undetermined. The CDR3 has 14 residues. Germline V lookup: CDR1 SGHAT, CDR2 FQNNGV. With 5 bases removed from V and 9 bases from J, the gap between germline ends came to 17 bases.

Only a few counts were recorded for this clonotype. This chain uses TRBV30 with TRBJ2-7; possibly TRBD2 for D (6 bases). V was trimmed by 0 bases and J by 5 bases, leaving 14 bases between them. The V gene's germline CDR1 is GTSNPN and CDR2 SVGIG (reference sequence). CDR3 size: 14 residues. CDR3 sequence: CAWSVGGPVHEQYF. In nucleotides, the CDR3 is TGTGCCTGGAGTGTGGGGGGTCCCGTTCACGAGCAGTACTTC.

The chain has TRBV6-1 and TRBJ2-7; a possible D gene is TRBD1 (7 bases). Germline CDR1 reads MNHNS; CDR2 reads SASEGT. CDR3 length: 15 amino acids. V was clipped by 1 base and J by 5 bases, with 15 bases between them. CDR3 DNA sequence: TGTGCCAGCAGTGAAGAGGAGGGGGCGAGGGACGAGCAGTACTTC. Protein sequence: CASSEEEGARDEQYF.

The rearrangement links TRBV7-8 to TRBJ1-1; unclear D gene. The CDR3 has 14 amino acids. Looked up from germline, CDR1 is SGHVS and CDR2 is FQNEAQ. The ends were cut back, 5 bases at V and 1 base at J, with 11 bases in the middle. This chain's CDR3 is CASSPFVQNTEAFF. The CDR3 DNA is TGTGCCAGCAGCCCCTTCGTACAGAACACTGAAGCTTTCTTT.

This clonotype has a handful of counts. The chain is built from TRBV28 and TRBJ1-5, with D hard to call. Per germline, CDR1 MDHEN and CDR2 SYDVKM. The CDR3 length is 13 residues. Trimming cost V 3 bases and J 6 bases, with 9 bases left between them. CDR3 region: CASSFGQIQPQHF. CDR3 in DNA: TGTGCCAGCAGTTTTGGGCAGATTCAGCCCCAGCATTTT.

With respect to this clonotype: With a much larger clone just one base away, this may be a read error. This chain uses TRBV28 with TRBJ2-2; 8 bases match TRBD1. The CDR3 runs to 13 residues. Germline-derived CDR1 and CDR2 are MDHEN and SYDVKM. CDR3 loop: CVSSDRGDGELFF. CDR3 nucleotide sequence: TGTGTCAGCAGTGACAGGGGAGACGGGGAGCTGTTTTTT.

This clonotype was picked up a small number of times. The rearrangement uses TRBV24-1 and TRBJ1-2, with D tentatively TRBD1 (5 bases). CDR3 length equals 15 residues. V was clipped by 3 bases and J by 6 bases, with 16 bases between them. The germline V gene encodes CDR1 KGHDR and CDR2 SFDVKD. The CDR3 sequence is CATSDTGTDSHGYTF. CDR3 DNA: TGTGCCACCAGTGATACCGGGACGGACTCTCATGGCTACACCTTC.

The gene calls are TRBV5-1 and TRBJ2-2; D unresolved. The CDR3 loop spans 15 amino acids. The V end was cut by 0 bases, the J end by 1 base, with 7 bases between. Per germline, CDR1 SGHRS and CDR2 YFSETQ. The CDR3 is CASSLGQMNTGELFF. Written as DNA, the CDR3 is TGCGCCAGCAGCTTGGGTCAGATGAACACCGGGGAGCTGTTTTTT.

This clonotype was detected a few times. The CDR3 DNA reads as TGCGCCAGCAGCACGCCGCTACTCTGGCGGGCCAACGTCCTGACTTTC. Protein: CASSTPLLWRANVLTF. The chain employs TRBV5-1 and TRBJ2-6; D ambiguous. This CDR3 has 16 residues. Trimming stripped 4 bases from V and 5 bases from J, with 16 bases between. The germline V gene encodes CDR1 SGHRS and CDR2 YFSETQ.

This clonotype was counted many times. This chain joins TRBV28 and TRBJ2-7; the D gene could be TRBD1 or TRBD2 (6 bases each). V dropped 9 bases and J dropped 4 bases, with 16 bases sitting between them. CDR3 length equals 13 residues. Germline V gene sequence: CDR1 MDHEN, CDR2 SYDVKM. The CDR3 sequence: CASSAGHSYEQYF. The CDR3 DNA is TGTGCCAGTTCCGCGGGACACTCGTACGAGCAGTACTTC.

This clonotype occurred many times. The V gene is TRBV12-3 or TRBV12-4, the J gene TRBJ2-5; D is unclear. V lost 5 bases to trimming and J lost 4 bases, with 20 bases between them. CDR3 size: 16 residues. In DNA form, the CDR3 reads TGTGCCAGCAGTACCCCCTACGGTGGAGAGCCAGAGACCCAGTACTTC. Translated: CASSTPYGGEPETQYF.

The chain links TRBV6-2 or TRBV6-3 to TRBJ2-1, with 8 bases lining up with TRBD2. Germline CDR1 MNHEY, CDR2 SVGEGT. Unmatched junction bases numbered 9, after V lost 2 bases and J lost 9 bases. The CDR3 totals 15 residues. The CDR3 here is CASSYGTSGFSEQFF. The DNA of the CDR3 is TGTGCCAGCAGTTACGGGACTAGTGGATTCAGTGAGCAGTTCTTC.

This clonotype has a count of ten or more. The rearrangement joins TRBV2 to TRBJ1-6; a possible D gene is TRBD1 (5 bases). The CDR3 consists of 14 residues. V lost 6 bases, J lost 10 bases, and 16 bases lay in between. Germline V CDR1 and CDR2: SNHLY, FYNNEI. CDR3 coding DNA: TGTGCCAGCAGGTCCCAGAGTCGGGGCTCACCCCTCCACTTT. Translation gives CASRSQSRGSPLHF.

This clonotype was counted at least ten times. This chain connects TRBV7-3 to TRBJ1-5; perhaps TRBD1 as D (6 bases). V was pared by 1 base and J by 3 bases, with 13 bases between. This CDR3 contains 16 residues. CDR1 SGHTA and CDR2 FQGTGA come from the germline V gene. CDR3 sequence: CASSLNRGTHNQPQHF. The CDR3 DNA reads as TGTGCCAGCAGCTTAAATAGAGGGACACACAATCAGCCCCAGCATTTT.

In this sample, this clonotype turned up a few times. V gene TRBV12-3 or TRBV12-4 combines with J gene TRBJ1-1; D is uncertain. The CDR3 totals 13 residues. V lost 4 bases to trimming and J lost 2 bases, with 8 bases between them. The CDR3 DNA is TGTGCCAGCAGTTCGAATACTAACACTGAAGCTTTCTTT. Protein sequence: CASSSNTNTEAFF.

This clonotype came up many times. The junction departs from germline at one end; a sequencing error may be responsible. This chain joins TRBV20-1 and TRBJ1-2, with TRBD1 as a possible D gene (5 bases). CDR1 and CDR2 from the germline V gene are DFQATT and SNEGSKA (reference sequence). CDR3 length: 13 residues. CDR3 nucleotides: TGCAGTGCCAGAGGGGACCTTAACTATGGCTACACCTTC. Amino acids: CSARGDLNYGYTF.

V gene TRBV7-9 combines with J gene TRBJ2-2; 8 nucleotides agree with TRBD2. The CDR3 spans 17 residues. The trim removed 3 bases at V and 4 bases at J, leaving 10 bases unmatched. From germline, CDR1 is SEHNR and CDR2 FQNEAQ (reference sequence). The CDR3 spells CASSFRRAGGATGELFF. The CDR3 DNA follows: TGTGCCAGCAGCTTCCGTCGTGCGGGAGGTGCCACCGGGGAGCTGTTTTTT.

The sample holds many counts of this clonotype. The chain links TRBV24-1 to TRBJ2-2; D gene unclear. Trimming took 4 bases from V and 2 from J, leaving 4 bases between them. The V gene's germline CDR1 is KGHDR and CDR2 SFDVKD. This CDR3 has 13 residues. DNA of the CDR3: TGTGCCACCAGTGACCCTAACACCGGGGAGCTGTTTTTT. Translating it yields CATSDPNTGELFF.